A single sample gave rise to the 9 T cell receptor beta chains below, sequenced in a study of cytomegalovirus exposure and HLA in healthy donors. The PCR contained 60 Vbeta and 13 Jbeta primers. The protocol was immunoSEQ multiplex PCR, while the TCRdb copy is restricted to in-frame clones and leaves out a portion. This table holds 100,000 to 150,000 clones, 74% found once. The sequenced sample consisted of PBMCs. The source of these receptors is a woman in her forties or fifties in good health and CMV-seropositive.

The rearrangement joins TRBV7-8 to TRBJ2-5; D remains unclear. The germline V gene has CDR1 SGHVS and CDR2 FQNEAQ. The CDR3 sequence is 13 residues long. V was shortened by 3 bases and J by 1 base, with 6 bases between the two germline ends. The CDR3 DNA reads TGTGCCAGCAGCTTTAACAGCCAAGAGACCCAGTACTTC. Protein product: CASSFNSQETQYF.

The CDR3 DNA reads as TGTGCCAGCAGCTTAAACGGGATGAATCAGCCCCAGCATTTT. Its translation: CASSLNGMNQPQHF. The chain is built from TRBV7-2 and TRBJ1-5; D remains unclear. The CDR3 contains 14 residues. V lost 2 bases and J 4 bases, leaving 9 bases between the germline ends. Germline loops: CDR1 SGHTA, CDR2 FQGNSA. Looking up the rest from reference TRBV7-2 and TRBJ1-5 gives the full variable domain: GAGVSQSPSNKVTEKGKDVELRCDPISGHTALYWYRQSLGQGLEFLIYFQGNSAPDKSGLPSDRFSAERTGGSVSTLTIQRTQQEDSAVYLCASSLNGMNQPQHFGDGTRLSIL.

In DNA, the CDR3 is TGCGCCAGCAGCCAAGACAAGACAGGGGCCGGAGAGACCCAGTACTTC. It codes for CASSQDKTGAGETQYF. The chain employs TRBV4-3 and TRBJ2-5; 8 bases match TRBD1. CDR3 length: 16 residues. Germline lookup yields CDR1 LGHNA and CDR2 YSLEER. The J segment lost 4 bases and the V segment lost 0 bases, leaving 7 bases of the junction unmatched.

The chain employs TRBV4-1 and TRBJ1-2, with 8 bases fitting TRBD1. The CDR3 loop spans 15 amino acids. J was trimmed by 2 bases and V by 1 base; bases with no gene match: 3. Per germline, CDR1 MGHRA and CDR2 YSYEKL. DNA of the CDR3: TGCGCCAGCAGCCAAGTTGACAGGGGAAACTATGGCTACACCTTC. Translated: CASSQVDRGNYGYTF.

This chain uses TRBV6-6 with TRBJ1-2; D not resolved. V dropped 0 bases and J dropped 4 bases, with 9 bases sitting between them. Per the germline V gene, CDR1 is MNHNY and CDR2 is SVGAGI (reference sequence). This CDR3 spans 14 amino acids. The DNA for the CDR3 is TGTGCCAGCAGTTACTCGGGCCTTGGCTATGGCTACACCTTC. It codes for CASSYSGLGYGYTF.

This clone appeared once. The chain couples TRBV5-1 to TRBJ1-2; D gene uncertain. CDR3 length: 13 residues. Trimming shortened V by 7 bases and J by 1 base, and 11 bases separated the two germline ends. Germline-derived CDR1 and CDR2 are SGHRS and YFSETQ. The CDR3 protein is CASRPSSNYGYTF. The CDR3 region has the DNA TGCGCCAGCCGTCCTTCCAGTAACTATGGCTACACCTTC. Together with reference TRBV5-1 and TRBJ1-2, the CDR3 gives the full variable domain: KAGVTQTPRYLIKTRGQQVTLSCSPISGHRSVSWYQQTPGQGLQFLFEYFSETQRNKGNFPGRFSGRQFSNSRSEMNVSTLELGDSALYLCASRPSSNYGYTFGSGTRLTVV.

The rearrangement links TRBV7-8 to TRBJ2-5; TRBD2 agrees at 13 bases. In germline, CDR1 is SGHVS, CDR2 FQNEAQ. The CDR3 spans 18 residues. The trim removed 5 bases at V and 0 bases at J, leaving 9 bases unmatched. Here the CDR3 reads CASSSPSGLAGDQETQYF. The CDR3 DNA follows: TGTGCCAGCAGCAGTCCATCCGGACTAGCGGGGGACCAAGAGACCCAGTACTTC.

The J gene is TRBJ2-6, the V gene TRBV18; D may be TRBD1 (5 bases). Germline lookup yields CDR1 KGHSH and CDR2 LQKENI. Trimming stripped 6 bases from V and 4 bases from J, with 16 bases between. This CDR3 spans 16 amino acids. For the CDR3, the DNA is TGTGCCAGCTCCGAATTCAGGGTCTCCGGGGCCAACGTCCTGACTTTC. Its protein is CASSEFRVSGANVLTF.

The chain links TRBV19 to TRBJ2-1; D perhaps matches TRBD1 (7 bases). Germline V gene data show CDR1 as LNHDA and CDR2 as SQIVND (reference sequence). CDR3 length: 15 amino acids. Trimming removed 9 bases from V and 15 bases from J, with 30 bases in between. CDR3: CASRDSQFSGGALFF. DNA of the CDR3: TGTGCCAGCCGGGACAGTCAATTTTCCGGGGGAGCGCTGTTCTTC.